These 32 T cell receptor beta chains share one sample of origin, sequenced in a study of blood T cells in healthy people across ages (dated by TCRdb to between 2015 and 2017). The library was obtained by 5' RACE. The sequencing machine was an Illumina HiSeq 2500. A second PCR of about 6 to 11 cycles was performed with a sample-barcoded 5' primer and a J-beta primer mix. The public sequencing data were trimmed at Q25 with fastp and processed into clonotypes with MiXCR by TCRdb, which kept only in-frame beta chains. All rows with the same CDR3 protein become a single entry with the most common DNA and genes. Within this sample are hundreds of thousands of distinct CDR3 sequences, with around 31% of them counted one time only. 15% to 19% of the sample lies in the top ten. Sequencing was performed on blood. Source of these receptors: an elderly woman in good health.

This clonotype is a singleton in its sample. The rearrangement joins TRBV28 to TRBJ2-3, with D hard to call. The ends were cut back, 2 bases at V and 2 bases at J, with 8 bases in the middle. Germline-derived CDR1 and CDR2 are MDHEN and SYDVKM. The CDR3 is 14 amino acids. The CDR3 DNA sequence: TGTGCCAGCAGTTTAGGGGTGCACACAGATACGCAGTATTTT. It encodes CASSLGVHTDTQYF. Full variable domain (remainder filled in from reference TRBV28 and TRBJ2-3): DVKVTQSSRYLVKRTGEKVFLECVQDMDHENMFWYRQDPGLGLRLIYFSYDVKMKEKGDIPEGYSVSREKKERFSLILESASTNQTSMYLCASSLGVHTDTQYFGPGTRLTVL.

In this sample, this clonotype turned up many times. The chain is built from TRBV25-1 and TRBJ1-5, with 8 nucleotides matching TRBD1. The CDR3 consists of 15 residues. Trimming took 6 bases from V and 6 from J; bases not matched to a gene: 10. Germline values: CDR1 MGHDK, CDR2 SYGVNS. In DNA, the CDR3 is TGTGCCAGCAGCCCCGGCCAGGGGGCCAGTCAGCCCCAGCATTTT. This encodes CASSPGQGASQPQHF.

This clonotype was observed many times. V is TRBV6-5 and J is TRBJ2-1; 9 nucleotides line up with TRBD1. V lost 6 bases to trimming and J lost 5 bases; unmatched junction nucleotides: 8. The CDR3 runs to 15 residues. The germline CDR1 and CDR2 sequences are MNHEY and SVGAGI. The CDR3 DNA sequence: TGTGCCAGCAGAAAACAGGGGGCGAAGAACAATGAGCAGTTCTTC. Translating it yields CASRKQGAKNNEQFF.

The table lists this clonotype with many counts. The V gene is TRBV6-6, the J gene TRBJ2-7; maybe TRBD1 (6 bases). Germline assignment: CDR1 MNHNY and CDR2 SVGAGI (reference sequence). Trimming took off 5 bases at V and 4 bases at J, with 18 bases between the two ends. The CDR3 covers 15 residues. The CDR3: CASSTSSNRGYEQYF. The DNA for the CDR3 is TGTGCCAGCAGTACCTCCTCGAATAGGGGGTACGAGCAGTACTTC.

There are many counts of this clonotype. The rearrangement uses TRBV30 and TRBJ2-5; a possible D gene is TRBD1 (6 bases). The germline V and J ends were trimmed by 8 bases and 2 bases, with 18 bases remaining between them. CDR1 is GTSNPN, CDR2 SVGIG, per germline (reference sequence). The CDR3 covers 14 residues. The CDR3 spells CAQVPGHGQETQYF. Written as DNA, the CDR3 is TGTGCCCAGGTCCCGGGACACGGACAAGAGACCCAGTACTTC.

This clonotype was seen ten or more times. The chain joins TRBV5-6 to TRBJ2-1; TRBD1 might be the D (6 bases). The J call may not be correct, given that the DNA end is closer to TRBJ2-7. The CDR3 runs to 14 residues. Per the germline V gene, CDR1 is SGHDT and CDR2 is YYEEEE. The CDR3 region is CASSPSDSYNEQYF. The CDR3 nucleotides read TGTGCCAGCAGCCCCTCGGACAGCTACAATGAGCAGTACTTC.

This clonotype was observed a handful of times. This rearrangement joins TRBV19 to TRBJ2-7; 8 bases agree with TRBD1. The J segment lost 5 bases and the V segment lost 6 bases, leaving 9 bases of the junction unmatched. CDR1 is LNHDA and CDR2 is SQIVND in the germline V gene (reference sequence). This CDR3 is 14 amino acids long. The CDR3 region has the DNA TGTGCCAGTAGGCTGGACAGGGCGTCCCACGAGCAGTACTTC. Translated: CASRLDRASHEQYF.

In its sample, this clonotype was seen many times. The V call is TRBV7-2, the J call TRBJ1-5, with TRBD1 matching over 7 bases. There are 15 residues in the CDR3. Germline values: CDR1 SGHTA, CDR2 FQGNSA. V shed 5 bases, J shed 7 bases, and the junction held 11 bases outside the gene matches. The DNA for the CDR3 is TGTGCCAGCAGCGCCCTACCCGACAGGGCCCAGCCCCAGCATTTT. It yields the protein CASSALPDRAQPQHF.

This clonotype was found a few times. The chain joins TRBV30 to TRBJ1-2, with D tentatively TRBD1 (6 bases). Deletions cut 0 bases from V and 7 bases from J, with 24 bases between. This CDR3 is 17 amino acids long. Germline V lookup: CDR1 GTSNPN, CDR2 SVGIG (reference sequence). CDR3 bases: TGTGCCTGGAGTGTATGGACAGTCGCTCTTTCGGTGGGTGGCTACACCTTC. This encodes CAWSVWTVALSVGGYTF.

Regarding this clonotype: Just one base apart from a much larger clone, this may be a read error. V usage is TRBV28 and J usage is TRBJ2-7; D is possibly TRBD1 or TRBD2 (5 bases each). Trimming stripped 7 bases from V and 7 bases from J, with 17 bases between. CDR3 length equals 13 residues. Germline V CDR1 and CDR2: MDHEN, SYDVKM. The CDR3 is CASTTGPGDEQYF. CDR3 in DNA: TGTGCCAGCACGACGGGACCCGGAGATGAGCAGTACTTC.

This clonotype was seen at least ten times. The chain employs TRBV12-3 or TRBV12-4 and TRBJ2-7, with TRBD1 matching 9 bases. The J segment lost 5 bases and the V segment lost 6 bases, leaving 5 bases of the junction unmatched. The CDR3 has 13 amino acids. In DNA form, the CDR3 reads TGTGCCAGCAGCCGGGACAGGGTAGACGAGCAGTACTTC. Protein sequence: CASSRDRVDEQYF.

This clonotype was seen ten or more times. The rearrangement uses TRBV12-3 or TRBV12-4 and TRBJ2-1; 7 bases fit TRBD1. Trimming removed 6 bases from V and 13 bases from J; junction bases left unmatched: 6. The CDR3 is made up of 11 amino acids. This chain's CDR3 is CASRETGIQFF. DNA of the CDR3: TGTGCCAGCAGGGAGACAGGGATTCAGTTCTTC.

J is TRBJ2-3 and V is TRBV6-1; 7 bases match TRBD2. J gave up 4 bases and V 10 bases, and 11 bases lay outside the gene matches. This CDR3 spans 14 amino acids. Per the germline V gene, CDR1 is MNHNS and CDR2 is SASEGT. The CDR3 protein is CANADWGGPDTQYF. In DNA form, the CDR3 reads TGTGCCAACGCGGACTGGGGGGGACCAGATACGCAGTATTTT.

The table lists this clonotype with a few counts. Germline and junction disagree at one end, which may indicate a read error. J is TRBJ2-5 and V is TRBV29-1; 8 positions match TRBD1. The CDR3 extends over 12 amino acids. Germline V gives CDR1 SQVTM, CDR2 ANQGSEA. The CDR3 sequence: CSAGTGQGTQYF. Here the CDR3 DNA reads TGCAGCGCAGGGACAGGTCAAGGGACCCAGTACTTC.

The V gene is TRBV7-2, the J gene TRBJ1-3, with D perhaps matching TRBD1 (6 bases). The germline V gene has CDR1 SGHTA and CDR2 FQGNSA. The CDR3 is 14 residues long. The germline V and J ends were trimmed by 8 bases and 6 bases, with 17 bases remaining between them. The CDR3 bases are TGTGCCAGCCGGATTGTGGGGGCTGTAAACACCATATATTTT. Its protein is CASRIVGAVNTIYF. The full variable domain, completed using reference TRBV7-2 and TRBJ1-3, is GAGVSQSPSNKVTEKGKDVELRCDPISGHTALYWYRQSLGQGLEFLIYFQGNSAPDKSGLPSDRFSAERTGGSVSTLTIQRTQQEDSAVYLCASRIVGAVNTIYFGEGSWLTVV.

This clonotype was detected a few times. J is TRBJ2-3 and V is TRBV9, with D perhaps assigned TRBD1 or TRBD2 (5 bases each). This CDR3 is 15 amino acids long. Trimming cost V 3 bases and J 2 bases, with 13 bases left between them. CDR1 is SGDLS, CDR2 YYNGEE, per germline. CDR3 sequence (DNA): TGTGCCAGCAGCGCCGGGACCTTGATCACAGATACGCAGTATTTT. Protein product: CASSAGTLITDTQYF.

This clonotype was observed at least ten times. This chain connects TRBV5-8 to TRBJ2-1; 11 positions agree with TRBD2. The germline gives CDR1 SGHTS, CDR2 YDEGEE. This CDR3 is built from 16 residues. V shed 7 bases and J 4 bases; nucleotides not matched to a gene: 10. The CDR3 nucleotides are TGTGCCAGCCAAACTATAGCGGGGGGGTGGTACAATGAGCAGTTCTTC. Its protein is CASQTIAGGWYNEQFF.

The CDR3, as DNA: TGTGCCAGCAGTGCTTACGGCGGGATGGCAGATACGCAGTATTTT. Translated: CASSAYGGMADTQYF. The chain uses TRBV6-4 and TRBJ2-3; a possible D gene is TRBD2 (6 bases). Germline CDR1 reads MRHNA; CDR2 reads SNTAGT. This CDR3 is built from 15 residues. Trimming cost V 4 bases and J 4 bases, with 15 bases left between them.

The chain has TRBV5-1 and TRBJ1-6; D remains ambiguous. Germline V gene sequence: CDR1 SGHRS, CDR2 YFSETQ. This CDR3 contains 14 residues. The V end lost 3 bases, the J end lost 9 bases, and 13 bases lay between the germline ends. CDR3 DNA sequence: TGCGCCAGCAGCTCCCGTGCCATGGGTTCACCCCTCCACTTT. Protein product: CASSSRAMGSPLHF. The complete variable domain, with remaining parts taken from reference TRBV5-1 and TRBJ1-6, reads KAGVTQTPRYLIKTRGQQVTLSCSPISGHRSVSWYQQTPGQGLQFLFEYFSETQRNKGNFPGRFSGRQFSNSRSEMNVSTLELGDSALYLCASSSRAMGSPLHFGNGTRLTVT.

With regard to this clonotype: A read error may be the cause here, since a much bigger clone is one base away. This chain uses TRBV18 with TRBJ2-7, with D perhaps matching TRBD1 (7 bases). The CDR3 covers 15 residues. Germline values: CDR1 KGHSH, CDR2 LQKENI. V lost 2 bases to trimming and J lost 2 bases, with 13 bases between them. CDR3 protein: CASSPAGQRTYEQYF. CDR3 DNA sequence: TGTGCCAGCTCACCAGCGGGACAGAGGACCTACGAGCAGTACTTC. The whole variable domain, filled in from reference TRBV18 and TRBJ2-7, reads NAGVMQNPRHLVRRRGQEARLRCSPMKGHSHVYWYRQLPEEGLKFMVYLQKENIIDESGMPKERFSAEFPKEGPSILRIQQVVRGDSAAYFCASSPAGQRTYEQYFGPGTRLTVT.

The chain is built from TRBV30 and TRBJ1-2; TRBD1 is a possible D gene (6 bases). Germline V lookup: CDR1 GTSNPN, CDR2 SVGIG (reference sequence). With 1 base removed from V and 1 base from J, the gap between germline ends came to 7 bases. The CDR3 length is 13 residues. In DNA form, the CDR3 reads TGTGCCTGGAGTGGACAGGTTAACTATGGCTACACCTTC. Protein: CAWSGQVNYGYTF. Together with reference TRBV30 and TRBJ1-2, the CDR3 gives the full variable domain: SQTIHQWPATLVQPVGSPLSLECTVEGTSNPNLYWYRQAAGRGLQLLFYSVGIGQISSEVPQNLSASRPQDRQFILSSKKLLLSDSGFYLCAWSGQVNYGYTFGSGTRLTVV.

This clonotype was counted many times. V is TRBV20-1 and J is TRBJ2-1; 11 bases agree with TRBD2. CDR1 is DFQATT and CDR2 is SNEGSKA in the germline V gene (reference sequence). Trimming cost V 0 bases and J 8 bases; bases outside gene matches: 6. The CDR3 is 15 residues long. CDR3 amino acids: CSARDLAGGPDEQFF. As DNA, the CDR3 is TGCAGTGCTAGAGATTTAGCGGGGGGGCCGGATGAGCAGTTCTTC.

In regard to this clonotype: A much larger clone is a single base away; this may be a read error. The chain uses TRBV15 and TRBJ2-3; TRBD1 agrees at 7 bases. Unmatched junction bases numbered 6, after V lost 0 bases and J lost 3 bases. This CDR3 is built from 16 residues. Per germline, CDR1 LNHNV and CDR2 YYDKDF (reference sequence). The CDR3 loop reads CATSRERGTVTDTQYF. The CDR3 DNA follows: TGTGCCACCAGCAGAGAAAGGGGGACAGTAACAGATACGCAGTATTTT. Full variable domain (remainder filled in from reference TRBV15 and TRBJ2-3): DAMVIQNPRYQVTQFGKPVTLSCSQTLNHNVMYWYQQKSSQAPKLLFHYYDKDFNNEADTPDNFQSRRPNTSFCFLDIRSPGLGDTAMYLCATSRERGTVTDTQYFGPGTRLTVL.

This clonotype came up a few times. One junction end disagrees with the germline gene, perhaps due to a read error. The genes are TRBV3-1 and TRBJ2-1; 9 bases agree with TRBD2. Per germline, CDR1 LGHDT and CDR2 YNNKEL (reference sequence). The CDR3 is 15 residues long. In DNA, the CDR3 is TGTGCCAGCATCCAAGGAGCGGGGGGCCTAAATGAGCAGTTCTTC. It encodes CASIQGAGGLNEQFF.

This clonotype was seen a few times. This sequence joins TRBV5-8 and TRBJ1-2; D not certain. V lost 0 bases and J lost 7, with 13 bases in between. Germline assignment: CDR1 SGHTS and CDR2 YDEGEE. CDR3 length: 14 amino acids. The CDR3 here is CASSLGTPYSGYTF. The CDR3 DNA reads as TGTGCCAGCAGCTTGGGGACTCCTTACAGTGGCTACACCTTC.

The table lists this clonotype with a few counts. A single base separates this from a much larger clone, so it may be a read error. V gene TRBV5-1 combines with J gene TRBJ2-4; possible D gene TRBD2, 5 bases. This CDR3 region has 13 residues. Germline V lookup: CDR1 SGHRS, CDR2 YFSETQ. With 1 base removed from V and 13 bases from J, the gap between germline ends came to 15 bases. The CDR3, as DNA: TGCGCCAGCAGCTTGCCAGGAGTTAGGGAGCAGTACTTC. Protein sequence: CASSLPGVREQYF.

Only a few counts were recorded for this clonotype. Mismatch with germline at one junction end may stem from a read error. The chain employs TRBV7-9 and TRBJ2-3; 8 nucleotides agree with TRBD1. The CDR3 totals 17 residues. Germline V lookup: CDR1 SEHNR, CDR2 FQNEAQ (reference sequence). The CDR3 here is CSSSLDGTGWRTDTQYF. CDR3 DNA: TGTTCCAGCAGCTTAGATGGGACAGGCTGGCGAACAGATACGCAGTATTTT.

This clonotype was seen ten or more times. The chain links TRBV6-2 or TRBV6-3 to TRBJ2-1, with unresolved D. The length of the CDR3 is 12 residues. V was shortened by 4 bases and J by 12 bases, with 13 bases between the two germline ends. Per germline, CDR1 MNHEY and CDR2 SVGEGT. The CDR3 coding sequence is TGTGCCAGCAGTTTCCTTGGCCCTGGGCAGTTCTTC. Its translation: CASSFLGPGQFF.

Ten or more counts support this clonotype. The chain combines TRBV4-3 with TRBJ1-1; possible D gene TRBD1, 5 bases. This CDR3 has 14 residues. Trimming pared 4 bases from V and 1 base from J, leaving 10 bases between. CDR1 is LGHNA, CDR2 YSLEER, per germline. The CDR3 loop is CASSRGGENTEAFF. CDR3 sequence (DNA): TGCGCCAGCAGCCGAGGAGGGGAGAACACTGAAGCTTTCTTT.

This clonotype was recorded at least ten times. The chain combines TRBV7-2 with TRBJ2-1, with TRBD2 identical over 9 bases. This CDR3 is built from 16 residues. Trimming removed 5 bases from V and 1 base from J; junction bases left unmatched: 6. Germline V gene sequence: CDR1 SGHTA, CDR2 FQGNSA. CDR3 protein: CASSIKRGASYNEQFF. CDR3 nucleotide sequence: TGTGCCAGCAGCATAAAGCGGGGGGCTTCCTACAATGAGCAGTTCTTC.

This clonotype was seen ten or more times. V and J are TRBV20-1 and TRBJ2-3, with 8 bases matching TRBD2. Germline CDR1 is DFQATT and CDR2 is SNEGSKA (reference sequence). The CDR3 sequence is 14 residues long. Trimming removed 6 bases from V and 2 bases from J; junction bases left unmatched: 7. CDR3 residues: CSAKTSEVTDTQYF. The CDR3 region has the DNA TGCAGTGCAAAGACTAGCGAGGTCACAGATACGCAGTATTTT.

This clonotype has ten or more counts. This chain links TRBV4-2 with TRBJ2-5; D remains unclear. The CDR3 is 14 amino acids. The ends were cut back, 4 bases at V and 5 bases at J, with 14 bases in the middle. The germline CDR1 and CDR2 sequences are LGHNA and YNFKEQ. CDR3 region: CASSPQAQSETQYF. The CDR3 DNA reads TGTGCCAGCAGCCCCCAGGCACAGTCGGAGACCCAGTACTTC.